A selection of T cell receptor beta chains follows, all from one sample in a study of T cell responses to AZD1222 COVID-19 vaccine. The method was immunoSEQ multiplex PCR; TCRdb's version includes in-frame clones alone and lacks a portion of them. The sample lists approximately 150,000 clones, more than 80% occurring once. The sample consisted of peripheral blood, taken on day 0 of MenACWY control vaccination. The receptors were sampled from an adult in good health. The CDR3 runs from the conserved cysteine through the conserved F or W. Fields, in order: V gene, J gene, CDR3 protein.

TRBV10-3	TRBJ2-2	CAISEARTGTENTGELFF
TRBV27	TRBJ2-1	CASSPTSGPFTNEQFF
TRBV5-4	TRBJ2-3	CASSLGTGTDTQYF
TRBV2	TRBJ1-1	CASRTLNTEAFF
TRBV27	TRBJ1-6	CASSYNRDRGGPLHF
TRBV12-5	TRBJ2-1	CASGLVPTGVAYNEQFF
TRBV5-1	TRBJ2-7	CASRKFFEGPPTSYEQYF
TRBV5-4	TRBJ1-2	CASSRGGTYGYTF
TRBV9	TRBJ1-4	CASSPQGAGEKLFF
TRBV5-4	TRBJ1-1	CAAGEGLMNTEAFF
TRBV27	TRBJ1-6	CASSSSSYNSPLHF
TRBV9	TRBJ2-1	CASSLRTSGINEQFF
TRBV5-1	TRBJ2-1	CASSFGPPGEQFF
TRBV4-1	TRBJ1-1	CASSQTVMNTEAFF
TRBV12-5	TRBJ2-2	CASGHSRAGTSSTGELFF
TRBV11-2	TRBJ2-1	CASSPNHYPGNRRGEQFF
TRBV18	TRBJ1-2	CASSGQLSRGQYGYTF
TRBV7-2	TRBJ2-7	CASSDQADSIEQYF